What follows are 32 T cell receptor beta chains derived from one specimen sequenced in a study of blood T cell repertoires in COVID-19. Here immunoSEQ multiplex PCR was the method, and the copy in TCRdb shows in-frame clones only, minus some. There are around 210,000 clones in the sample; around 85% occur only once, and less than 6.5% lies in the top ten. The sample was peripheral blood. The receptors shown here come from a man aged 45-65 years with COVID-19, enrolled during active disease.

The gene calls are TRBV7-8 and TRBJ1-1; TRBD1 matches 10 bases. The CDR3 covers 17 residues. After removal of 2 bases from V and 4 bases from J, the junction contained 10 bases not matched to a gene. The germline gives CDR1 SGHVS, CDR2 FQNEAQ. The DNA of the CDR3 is TGTGCCAGCAGCTTAAGGGGACAGGGGATTGCATCCACTGAAGCTTTCTTT. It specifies CASSLRGQGIASTEAFF.

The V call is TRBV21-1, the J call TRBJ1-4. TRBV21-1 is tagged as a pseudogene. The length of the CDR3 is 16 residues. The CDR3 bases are TGTGCCAGTACCTTAAGGGGGGGGTCTTTAAGGGAAAAACTGTTTTTT. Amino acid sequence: CASTLRGGSLREKLFF.

Here the CDR3 DNA reads TGTGCCAGCAGCTTAAGCGCTAGCGGGGGGAGATGGGAGCAGTACTTC. Encoded protein: CASSLSASGGRWEQYF. This chain connects TRBV11-2 to TRBJ2-7, with TRBD2 matching 11 bases. After removal of 2 bases from V and 7 bases from J, the junction contained 10 bases not matched to a gene. Looked up from germline, CDR1 is SGHAT and CDR2 is FQNNGV. The CDR3 extends over 16 amino acids.

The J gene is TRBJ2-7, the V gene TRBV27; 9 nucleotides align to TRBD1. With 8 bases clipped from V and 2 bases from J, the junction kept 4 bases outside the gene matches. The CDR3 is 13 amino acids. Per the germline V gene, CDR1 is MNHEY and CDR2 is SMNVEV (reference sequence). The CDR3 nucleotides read TGTGCCAGCGGTAGGACAGGGGCCTACGAGCAGTACTTC. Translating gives CASGRTGAYEQYF.

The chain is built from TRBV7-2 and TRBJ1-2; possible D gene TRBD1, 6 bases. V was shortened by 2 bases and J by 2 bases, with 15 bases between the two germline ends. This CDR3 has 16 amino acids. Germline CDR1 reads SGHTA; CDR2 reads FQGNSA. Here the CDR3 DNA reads TGTGCCAGCAGCTTATTCACCGGGGGGGCGAACTATGGCTACACCTTC. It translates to CASSLFTGGANYGYTF. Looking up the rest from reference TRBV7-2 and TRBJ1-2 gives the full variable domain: GAGVSQSPSNKVTEKGKDVELRCDPISGHTALYWYRQSLGQGLEFLIYFQGNSAPDKSGLPSDRFSAERTGGSVSTLTIQRTQQEDSAVYLCASSLFTGGANYGYTFGSGTRLTVV.

The CDR3 coding sequence is TGTGCCATCAGTGGGACAGGGGTTGAAAAACTGTTTTTT. It codes for CAISGTGVEKLFF. The genes are TRBV10-3 and TRBJ1-4; 9 nucleotides line up with TRBD1. The CDR3 loop spans 13 amino acids. After removal of 4 bases from V and 7 bases from J, the junction contained 1 base not matched to a gene. Germline V CDR1 and CDR2: ENHRY, SYGVKD.

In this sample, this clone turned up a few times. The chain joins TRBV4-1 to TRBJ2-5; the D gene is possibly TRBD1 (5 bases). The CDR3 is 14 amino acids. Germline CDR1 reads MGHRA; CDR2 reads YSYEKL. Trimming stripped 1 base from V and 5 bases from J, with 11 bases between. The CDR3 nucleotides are TGCGCCAGCAGCCAAGTTTCTCAGGGTGAGACCCAGTACTTC. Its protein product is CASSQVSQGETQYF.

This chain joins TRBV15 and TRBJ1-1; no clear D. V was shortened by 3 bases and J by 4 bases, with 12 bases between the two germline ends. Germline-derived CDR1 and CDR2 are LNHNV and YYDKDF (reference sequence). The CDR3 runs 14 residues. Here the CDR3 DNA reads TGTGCCACCAGCAGTCCCGGCGGCGTCACTGAAGCTTTCTTT. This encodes CATSSPGGVTEAFF.

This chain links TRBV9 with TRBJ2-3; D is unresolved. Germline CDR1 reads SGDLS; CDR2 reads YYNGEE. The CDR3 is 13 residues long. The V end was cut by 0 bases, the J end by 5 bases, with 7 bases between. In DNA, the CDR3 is TGTGCCAGCAGCGTAGATCGGGTAGATACGCAGTATTTT. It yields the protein CASSVDRVDTQYF.

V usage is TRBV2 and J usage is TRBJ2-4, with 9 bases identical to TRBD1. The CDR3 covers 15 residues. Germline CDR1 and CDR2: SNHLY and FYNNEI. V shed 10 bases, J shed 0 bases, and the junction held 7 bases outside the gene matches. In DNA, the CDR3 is TGTGCCACCTCGGGACAGGGCCTAGCCAAAAACATTCAGTACTTC. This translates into CATSGQGLAKNIQYF. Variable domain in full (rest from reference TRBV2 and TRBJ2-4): EPEVTQTPSHQVTQMGQEVILRCVPISNHLYFYWYRQILGQKVEFLVSFYNNEISEKSEIFDDQFSVERPDGSNFTLKIRSTKLEDSAMYFCATSGQGLAKNIQYFGAGTRLSVL.

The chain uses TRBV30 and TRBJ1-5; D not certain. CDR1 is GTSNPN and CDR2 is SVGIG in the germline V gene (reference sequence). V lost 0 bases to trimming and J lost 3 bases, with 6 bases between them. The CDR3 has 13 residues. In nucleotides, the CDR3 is TGTGCCTGGAGTGTGCAGTACAATCAGCCCCAGCATTTT. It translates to CAWSVQYNQPQHF.

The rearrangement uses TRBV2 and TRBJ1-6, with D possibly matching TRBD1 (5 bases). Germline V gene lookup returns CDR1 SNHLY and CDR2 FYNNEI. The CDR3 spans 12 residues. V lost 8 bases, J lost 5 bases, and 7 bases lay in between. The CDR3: CASRQNNSPLHF. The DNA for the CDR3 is TGTGCCAGCCGACAGAATAATTCACCCCTCCACTTT.

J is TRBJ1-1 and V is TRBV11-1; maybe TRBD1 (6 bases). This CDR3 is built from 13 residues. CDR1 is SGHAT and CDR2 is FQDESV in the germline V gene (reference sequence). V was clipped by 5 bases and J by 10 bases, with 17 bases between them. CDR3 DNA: TGTGCCAGCAGCGCGTATGGACAGATCACAGCTTTCTTT. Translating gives CASSAYGQITAFF.

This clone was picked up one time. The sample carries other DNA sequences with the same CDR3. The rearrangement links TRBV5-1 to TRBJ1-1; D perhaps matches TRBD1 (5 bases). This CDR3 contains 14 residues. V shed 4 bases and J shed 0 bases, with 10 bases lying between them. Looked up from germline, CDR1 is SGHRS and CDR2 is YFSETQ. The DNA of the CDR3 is TGCGCCAGCAGCCTTGCAGGGATGAACACTGAAGCTTTCTTT. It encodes CASSLAGMNTEAFF.

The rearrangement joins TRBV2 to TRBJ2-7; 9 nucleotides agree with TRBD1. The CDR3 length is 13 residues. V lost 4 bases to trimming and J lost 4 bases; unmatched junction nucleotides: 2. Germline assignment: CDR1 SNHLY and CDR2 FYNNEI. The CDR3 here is CASSGDREYEQYF. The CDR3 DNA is TGTGCCAGCAGTGGGGACAGGGAGTACGAGCAGTACTTC. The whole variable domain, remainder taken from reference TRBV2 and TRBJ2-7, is EPEVTQTPSHQVTQMGQEVILRCVPISNHLYFYWYRQILGQKVEFLVSFYNNEISEKSEIFDDQFSVERPDGSNFTLKIRSTKLEDSAMYFCASSGDREYEQYFGPGTRLTVT.

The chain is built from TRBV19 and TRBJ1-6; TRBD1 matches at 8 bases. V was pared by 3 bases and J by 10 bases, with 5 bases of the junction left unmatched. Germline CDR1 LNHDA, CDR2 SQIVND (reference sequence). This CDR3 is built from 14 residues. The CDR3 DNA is TGTGCCAGTAGTATTCTGACAGGGGAGTCACCCCTCCACTTT. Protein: CASSILTGESPLHF.

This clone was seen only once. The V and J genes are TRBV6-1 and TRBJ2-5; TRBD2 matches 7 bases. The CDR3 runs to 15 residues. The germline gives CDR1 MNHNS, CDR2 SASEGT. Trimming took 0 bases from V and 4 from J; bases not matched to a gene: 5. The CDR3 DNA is TGTGCCAGCAGTGAAGCCGGGGGGACTGGAGAGACCCAGTACTTC. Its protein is CASSEAGGTGETQYF.

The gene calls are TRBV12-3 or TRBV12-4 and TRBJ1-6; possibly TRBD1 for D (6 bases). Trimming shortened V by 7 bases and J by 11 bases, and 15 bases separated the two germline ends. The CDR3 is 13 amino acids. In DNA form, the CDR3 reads TGTGCCAGCACACTGGGGGGGCGGGCACCCCTCCACTTT. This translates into CASTLGGRAPLHF.

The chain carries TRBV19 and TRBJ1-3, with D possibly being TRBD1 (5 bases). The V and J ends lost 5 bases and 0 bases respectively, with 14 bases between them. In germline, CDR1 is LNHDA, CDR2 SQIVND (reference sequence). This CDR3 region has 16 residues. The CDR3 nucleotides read TGTGCCAGTAGTGGGGGACTCCGAAGCTCTGGAAACACCATATATTTT. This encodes CASSGGLRSSGNTIYF. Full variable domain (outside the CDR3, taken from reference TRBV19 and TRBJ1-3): DGGITQSPKYLFRKEGQNVTLSCEQNLNHDAMYWYRQDPGQGLRLIYYSQIVNDFQKGDIAEGYSVSREKKESFPLTVTSAQKNPTAFYLCASSGGLRSSGNTIYFGEGSWLTVV.

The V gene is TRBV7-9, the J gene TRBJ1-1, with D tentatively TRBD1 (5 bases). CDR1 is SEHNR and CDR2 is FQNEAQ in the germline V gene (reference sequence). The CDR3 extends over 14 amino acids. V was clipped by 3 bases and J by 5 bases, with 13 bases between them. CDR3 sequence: CASSFGQGRTEAFF. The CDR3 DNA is TGTGCCAGCAGCTTTGGGCAGGGAAGAACTGAAGCTTTCTTT. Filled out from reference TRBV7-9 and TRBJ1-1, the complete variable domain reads DTGVSQNPRHKITKRGQNVTFRCDPISEHNRLYWYRQTLGQGPEFLTYFQNEAQLEKSRLLSDRFSAERPKGSFSTLEIQRTEQGDSAMYLCASSFGQGRTEAFFGQGTRLTVV.

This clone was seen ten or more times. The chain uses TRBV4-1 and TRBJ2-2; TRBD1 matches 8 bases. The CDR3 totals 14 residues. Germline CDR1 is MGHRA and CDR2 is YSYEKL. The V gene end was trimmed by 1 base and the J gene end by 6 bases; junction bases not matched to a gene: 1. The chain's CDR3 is CASSQGRGPGELFF. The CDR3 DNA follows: TGCGCCAGCAGCCAAGGCAGGGGGCCCGGGGAGCTGTTTTTT.

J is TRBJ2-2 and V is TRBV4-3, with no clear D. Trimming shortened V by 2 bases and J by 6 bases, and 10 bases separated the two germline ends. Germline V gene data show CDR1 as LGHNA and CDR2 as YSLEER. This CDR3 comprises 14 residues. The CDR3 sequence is CASSQLLKSGELFF. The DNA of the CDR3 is TGCGCCAGCAGCCAATTACTTAAGTCCGGGGAGCTGTTTTTT.

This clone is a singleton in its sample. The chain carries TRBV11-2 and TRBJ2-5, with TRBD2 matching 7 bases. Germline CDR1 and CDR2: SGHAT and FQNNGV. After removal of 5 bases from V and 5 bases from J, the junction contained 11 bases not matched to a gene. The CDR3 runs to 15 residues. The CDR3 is CASSPIGGSGETQYF. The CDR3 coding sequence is TGTGCCAGCAGCCCGATCGGGGGGTCGGGGGAGACCCAGTACTTC.

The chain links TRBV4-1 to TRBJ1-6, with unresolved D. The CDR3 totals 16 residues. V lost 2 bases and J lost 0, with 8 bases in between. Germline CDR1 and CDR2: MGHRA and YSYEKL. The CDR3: CASSQTEGSYNSPLHF. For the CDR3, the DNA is TGCGCCAGCAGCCAAACTGAGGGCTCCTATAATTCACCCCTCCACTTT.

This CDR3 reads CASSVTAGLLGNSPLHF. The CDR3 region has the DNA TGCGCCAGCAGCGTGACCGCGGGCCTCTTGGGTAATTCACCCCTCCACTTT. V is TRBV5-1 and J is TRBJ1-6; no clear D gene. This CDR3 has 17 residues. V was trimmed by 4 bases and J by 6 bases, leaving 20 bases between them. Germline V gives CDR1 SGHRS, CDR2 YFSETQ.

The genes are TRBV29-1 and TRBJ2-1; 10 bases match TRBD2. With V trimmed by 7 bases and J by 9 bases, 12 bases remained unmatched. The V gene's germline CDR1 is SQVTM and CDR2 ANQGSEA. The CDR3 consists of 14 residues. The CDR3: CSGNSGGNYIEQFF. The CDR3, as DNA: TGCAGCGGGAATAGCGGGGGGAATTATATTGAGCAGTTCTTC.

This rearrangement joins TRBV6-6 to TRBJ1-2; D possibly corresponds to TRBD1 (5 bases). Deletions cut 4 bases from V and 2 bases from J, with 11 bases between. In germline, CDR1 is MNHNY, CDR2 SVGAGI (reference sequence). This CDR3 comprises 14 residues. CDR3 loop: CASSSHTGNYGYTF. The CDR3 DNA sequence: TGTGCCAGCAGTTCGCATACAGGAAACTATGGCTACACCTTC.

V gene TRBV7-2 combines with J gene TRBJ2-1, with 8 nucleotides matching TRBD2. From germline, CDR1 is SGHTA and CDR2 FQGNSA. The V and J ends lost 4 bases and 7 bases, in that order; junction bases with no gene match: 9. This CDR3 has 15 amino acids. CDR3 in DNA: TGTGCCAGCAGCTGGACTAGCCAAGCCCTTAATGAGCAGTTCTTC. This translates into CASSWTSQALNEQFF.

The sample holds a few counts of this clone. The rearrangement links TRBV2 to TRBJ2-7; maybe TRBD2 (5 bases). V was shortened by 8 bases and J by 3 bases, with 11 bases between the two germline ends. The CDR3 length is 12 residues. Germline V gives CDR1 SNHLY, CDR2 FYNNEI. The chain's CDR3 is CASGRENYEQYF. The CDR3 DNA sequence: TGTGCCAGCGGCCGGGAAAACTACGAGCAGTACTTC.

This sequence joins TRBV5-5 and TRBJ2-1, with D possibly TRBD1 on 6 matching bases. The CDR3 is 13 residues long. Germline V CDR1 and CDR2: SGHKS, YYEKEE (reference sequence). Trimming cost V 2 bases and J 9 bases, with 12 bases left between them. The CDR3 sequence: CASSFGTKSEQFF. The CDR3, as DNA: TGTGCCAGCAGCTTTGGGACAAAAAGTGAGCAGTTCTTC.

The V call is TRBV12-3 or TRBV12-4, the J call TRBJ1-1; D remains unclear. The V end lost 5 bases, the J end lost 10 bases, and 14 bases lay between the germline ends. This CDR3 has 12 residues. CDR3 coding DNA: TGTGCCAGCAGTCCCTCGGAGAGCTTAGCTTTCTTT. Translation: CASSPSESLAFF.

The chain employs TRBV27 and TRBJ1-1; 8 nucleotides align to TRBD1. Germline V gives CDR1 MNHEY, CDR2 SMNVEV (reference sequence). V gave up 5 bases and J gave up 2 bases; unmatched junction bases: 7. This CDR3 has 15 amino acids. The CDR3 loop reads CASSPWTGTNTEAFF. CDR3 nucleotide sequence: TGTGCCAGCAGTCCCTGGACAGGGACAAACACTGAAGCTTTCTTT.